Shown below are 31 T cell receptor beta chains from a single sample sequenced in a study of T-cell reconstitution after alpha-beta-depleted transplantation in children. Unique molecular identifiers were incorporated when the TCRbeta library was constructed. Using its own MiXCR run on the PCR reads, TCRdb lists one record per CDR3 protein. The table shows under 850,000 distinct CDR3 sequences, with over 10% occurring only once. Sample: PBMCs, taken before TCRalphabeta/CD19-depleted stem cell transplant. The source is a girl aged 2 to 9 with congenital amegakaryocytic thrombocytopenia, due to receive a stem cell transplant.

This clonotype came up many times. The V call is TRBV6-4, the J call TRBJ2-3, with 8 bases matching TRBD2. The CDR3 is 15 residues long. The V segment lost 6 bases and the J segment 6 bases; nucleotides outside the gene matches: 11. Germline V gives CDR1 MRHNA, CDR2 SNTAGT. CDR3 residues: CASSVAGFPTDTQYF. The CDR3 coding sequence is TGTGCCAGCAGCGTAGCGGGATTCCCAACGGATACGCAGTATTTT.

The CDR3 DNA reads TGTGCCAGCAGCGCTACTAGCGGGAGAATCTACAATGAGCAGTTCTTC. Translating it yields CASSATSGRIYNEQFF. This rearrangement joins TRBV7-9 to TRBJ2-1; 11 bases match TRBD2. Germline CDR1 is SEHNR and CDR2 is FQNEAQ (reference sequence). The V and J ends lost 5 bases and 3 bases, in that order; junction bases with no gene match: 6. The CDR3 has 16 amino acids. Full variable domain (rest looked up from reference TRBV7-9 and TRBJ2-1): DTGVSQNPRHKITKRGQNVTFRCDPISEHNRLYWYRQTLGQGPEFLTYFQNEAQLEKSRLLSDRFSAERPKGSFSTLEIQRTEQGDSAMYLCASSATSGRIYNEQFFGPGTRLTVL.

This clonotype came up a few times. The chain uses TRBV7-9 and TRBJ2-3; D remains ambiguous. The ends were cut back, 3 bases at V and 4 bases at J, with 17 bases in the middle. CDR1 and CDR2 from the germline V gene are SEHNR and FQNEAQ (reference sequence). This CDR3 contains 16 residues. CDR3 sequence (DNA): TGTGCCAGCAGCTTCCTCGAGTCGGTTGGGCCAGATACGCAGTATTTT. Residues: CASSFLESVGPDTQYF.

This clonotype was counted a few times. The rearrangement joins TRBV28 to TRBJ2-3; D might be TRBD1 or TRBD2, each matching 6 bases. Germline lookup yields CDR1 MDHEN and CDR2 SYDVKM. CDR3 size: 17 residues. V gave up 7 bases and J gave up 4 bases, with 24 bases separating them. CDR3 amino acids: CASIPHRGPKHSDTQYF. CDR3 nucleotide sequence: TGTGCCAGCATTCCTCACCGGGGGCCCAAACACTCAGATACGCAGTATTTT.

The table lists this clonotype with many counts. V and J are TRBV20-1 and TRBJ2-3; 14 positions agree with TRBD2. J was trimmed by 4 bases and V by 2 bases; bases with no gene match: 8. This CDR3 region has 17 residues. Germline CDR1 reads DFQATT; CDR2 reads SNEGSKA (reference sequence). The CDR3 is CSARRLAGGPDADTQYF. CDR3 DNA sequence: TGCAGTGCTAGAAGACTAGCGGGAGGGCCTGACGCAGATACGCAGTATTTT.

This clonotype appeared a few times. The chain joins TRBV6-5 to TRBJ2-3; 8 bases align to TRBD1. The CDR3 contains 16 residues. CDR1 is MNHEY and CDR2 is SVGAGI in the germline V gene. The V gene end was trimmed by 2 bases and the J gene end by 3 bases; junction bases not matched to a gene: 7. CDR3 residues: CASSYGQGAGTDTQYF. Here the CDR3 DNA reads TGTGCCAGCAGTTACGGGCAGGGGGCTGGGACAGATACGCAGTATTTT.

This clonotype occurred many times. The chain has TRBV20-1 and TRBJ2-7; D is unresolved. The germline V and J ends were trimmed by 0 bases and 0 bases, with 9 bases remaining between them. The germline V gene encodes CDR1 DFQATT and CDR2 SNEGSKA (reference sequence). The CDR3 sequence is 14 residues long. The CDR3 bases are TGCAGTGCTAGAGATCATCTAGGCTCCTACGAGCAGTACTTC. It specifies CSARDHLGSYEQYF.

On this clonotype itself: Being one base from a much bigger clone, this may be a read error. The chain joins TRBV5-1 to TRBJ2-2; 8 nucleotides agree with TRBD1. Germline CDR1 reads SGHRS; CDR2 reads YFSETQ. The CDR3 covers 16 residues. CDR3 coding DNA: TGCTCCAGCAGTCCCGACAGGGGCACGAACACCGGGGAGCTGTTTTTT. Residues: CSSSPDRGTNTGELFF.

The CDR3 spells CASGRQGDYEQYF. The CDR3 coding sequence is TGTGCCAGCGGTCGACAGGGGGACTACGAGCAGTACTTC. The rearrangement uses TRBV28 and TRBJ2-7; 9 bases agree with TRBD1. Trimming removed 8 bases from V and 3 bases from J; junction bases left unmatched: 5. Germline V lookup: CDR1 MDHEN, CDR2 SYDVKM. The CDR3 is made up of 13 amino acids.

This chain's CDR3 is CSAQSSGANVLTF. DNA for the CDR3: TGCAGTGCTCAGTCCTCTGGGGCCAACGTCCTGACTTTC. The chain carries TRBV29-1 and TRBJ2-6; D remains ambiguous. From germline, CDR1 is SQVTM and CDR2 ANQGSEA. The CDR3 covers 13 residues.

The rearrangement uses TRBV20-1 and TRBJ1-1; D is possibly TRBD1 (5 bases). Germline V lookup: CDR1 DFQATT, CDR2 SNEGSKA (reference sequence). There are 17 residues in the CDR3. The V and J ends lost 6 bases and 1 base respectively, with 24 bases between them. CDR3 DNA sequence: TGCAGTGCCAAGTGGCTCCCCCTCAAGACAGAGAACACTGAAGCTTTCTTT. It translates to CSAKWLPLKTENTEAFF.

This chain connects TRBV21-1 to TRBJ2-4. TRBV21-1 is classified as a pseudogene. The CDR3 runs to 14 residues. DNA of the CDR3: TGTGCCAGCAGCAAACCACGGTCGAGAGACATTCAGTACTTC. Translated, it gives CASSKPRSRDIQYF.

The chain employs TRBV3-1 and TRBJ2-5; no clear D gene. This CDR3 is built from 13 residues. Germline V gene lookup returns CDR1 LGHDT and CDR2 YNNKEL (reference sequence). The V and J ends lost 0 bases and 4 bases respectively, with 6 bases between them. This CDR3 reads CASSQEVGETQYF. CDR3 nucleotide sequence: TGTGCCAGCAGCCAAGAGGTAGGAGAGACCCAGTACTTC.

CDR3 nucleotide sequence: TGTGCCAGCAGTGAGATAGGTGCAGGGTGGTCCTACGAGCAGTACTTC. It codes for CASSEIGAGWSYEQYF. The chain links TRBV2 to TRBJ2-7; TRBD1 is a possible D gene (5 bases). The V end lost 3 bases, the J end lost 1 base, and 16 bases lay between the germline ends. The CDR3 totals 16 residues. The V gene's germline CDR1 is SNHLY and CDR2 FYNNEI.

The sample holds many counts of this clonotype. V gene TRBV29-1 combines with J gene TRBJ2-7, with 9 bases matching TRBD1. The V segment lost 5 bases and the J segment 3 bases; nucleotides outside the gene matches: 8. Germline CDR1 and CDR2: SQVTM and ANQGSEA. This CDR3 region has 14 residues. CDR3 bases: TGCAGCGTTCGACAGGGGGATTCCAGCTACGAGCAGTACTTC. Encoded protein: CSVRQGDSSYEQYF.

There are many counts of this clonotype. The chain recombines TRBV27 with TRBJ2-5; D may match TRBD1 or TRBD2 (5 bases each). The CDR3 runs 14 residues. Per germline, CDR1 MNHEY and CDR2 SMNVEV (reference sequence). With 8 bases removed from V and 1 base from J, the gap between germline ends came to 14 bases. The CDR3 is CASGDPLRQETQYF. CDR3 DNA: TGTGCCAGCGGGGACCCTTTACGCCAAGAGACCCAGTACTTC.

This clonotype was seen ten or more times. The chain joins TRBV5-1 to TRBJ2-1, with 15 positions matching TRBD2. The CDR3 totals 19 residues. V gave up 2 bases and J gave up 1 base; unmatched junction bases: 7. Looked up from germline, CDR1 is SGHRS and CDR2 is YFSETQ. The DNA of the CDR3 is TGCGCCAGCAGCTTTCCGGGACTAGCGGGAGGTCGGTCCTACAATGAGCAGTTCTTC. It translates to CASSFPGLAGGRSYNEQFF.

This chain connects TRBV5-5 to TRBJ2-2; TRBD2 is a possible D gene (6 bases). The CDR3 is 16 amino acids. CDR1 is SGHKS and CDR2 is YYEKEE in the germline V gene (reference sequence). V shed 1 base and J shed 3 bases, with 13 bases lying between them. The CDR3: CASSLLSGDYTGELFF. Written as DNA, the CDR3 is TGTGCCAGCAGCTTGTTATCGGGGGACTACACCGGGGAGCTGTTTTTT. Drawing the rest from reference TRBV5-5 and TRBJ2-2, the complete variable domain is DAGVTQSPTHLIKTRGQQVTLRCSPISGHKSVSWYQQVLGQGPQFIFQYYEKEERGRGNFPDRFSARQFPNYSSELNVNALLLGDSALYLCASSLLSGDYTGELFFGEGSRLTVL.

CDR3 nucleotide sequence: TGTGCCACCAGCACCTTAGTTTCCGACGAGCAGTACTTC. It yields the protein CATSTLVSDEQYF. V usage is TRBV15 and J usage is TRBJ2-7; the D is unclear. V was pared by 4 bases and J by 5 bases, with 12 bases between. CDR1 LNHNV and CDR2 YYDKDF come from the germline V gene (reference sequence). The CDR3 is 13 amino acids.

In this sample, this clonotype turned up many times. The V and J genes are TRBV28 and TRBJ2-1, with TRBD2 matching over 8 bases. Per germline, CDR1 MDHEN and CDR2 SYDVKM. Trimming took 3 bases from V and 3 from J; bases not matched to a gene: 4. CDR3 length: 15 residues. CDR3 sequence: CASSFSGRSYNEQFF. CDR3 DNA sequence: TGTGCCAGCAGTTTCAGCGGGAGAAGCTACAATGAGCAGTTCTTC.

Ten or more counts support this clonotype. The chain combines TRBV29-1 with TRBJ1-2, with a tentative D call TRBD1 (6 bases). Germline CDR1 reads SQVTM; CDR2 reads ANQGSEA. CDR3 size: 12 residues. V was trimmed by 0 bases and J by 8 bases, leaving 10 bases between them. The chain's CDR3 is CSVEDQGNGYTF. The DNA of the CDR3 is TGCAGCGTTGAAGACCAGGGGAACGGCTACACCTTC.

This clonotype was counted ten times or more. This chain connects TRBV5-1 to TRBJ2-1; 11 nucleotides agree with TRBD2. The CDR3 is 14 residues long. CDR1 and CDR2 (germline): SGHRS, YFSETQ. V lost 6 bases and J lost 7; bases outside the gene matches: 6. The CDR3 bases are TGCGCCAGCACCACATTAGCGGGAGGGAATGAGCAGTTCTTC. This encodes CASTTLAGGNEQFF.

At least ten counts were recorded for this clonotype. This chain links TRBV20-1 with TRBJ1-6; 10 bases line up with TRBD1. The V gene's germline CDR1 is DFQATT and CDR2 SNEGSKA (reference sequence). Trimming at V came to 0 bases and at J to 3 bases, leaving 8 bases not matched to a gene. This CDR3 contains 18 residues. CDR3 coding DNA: TGCAGTGCTAGAGAACGGACAGGGGGAAAACTCTATAATTCACCCCTCCACTTT. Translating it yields CSARERTGGKLYNSPLHF.

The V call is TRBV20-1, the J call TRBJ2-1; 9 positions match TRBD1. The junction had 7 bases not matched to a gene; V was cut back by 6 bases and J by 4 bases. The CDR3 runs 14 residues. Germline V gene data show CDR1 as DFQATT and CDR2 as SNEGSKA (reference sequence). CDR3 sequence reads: CSAYRGLRYNEQFF. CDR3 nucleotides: TGCAGTGCCTACAGGGGGCTTAGGTACAATGAGCAGTTCTTC.

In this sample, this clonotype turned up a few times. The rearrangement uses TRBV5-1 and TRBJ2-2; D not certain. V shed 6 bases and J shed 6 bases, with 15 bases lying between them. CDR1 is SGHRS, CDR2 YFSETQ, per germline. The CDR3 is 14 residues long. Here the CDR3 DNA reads TGCGCCAGCACCCTCTCGGTTCTCGCCGGGGAGCTGTTTTTT. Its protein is CASTLSVLAGELFF.

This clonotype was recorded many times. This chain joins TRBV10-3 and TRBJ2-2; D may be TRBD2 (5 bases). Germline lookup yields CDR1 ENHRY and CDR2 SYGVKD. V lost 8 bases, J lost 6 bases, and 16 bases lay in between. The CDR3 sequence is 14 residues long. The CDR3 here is CAIGSRTSAGELFF. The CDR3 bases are TGTGCCATCGGTAGTCGGACTTCGGCCGGGGAGCTGTTTTTT.

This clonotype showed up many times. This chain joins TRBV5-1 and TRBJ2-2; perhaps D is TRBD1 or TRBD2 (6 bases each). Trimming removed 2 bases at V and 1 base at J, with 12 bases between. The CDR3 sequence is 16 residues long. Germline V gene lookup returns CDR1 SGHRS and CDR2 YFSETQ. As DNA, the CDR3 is TGCGCCAGCAGCTTTTTACAGGGACTGAACACCGGGGAGCTGTTTTTT. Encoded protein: CASSFLQGLNTGELFF.

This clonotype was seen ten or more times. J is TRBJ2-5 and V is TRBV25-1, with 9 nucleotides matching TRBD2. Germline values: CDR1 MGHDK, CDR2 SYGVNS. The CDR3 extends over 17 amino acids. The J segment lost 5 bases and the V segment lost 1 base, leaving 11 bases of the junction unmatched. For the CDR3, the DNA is TGTGCCAGCAGTGAATTAGGCACTAGCGGGTGGGGTGAGACCCAGTACTTC. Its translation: CASSELGTSGWGETQYF.

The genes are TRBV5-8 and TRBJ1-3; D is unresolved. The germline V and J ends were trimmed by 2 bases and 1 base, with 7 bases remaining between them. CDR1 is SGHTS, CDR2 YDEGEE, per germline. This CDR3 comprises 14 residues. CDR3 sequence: CASSLRVSGNTIYF. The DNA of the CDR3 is TGTGCCAGCAGCTTAAGGGTTTCTGGAAACACCATATATTTT.

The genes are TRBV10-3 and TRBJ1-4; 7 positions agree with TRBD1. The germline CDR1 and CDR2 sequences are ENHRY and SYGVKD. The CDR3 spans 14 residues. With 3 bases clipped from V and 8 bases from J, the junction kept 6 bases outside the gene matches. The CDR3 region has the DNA TGTGCCATCAGTGACCCAACAGGGGAGGAAAAACTGTTTTTT. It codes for CAISDPTGEEKLFF.

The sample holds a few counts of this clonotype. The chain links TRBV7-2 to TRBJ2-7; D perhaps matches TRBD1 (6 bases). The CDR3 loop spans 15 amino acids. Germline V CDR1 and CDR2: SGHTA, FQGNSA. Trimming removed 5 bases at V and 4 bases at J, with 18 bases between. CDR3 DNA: TGTGCCAGCAGCGCAGACCGGGACACAACTTACGAGCAGTACTTC. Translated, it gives CASSADRDTTYEQYF.